This TCR beta chain was found in a study of OX40 agonist ivuxolimab in advanced cancers. Study at large: Patients were dosed with the agonistic anti-OX40 (CD134) antibody ivuxolimab. The diagnoses of dose-escalation patients were hepatocellular carcinoma, melanoma, renal cell or head and neck cancer. Findings and limits, study-wide: Also showing low normalized T-cell clonal expansion were some of the nonresponders.

Note on this clone: The antigen remains undetermined.

Sequencing used immunoSEQ multiplex PCR; TCRdb keeps in-frame clones, though not all of them. This table has about 91,000 clones, around four fifths appearing once. This CDR3 is built from 16 residues. The V and J ends lost 1 base and 7 bases, in that order; junction bases with no gene match: 13. Germline V gene sequence: CDR1 SGHDT, CDR2 YYEEEE. This clonotype was obtained from an adult with an advanced solid tumor such as melanoma, head and neck, liver or kidney cancer. The chain carries TRBV5-6 and TRBJ2-5; TRBD2 matches 7 bases. The specimen comprised CD4+ or CD8+ T cells sorted from blood, sampled in a trial of the OX40 agonist ivuxolimab. CDR3 bases: TGTGCCAGCAGCTTGATCCAGCGGGGTGTCCTGGGGACCCAGTACTTC. Translated: CASSLIQRGVLGTQYF.